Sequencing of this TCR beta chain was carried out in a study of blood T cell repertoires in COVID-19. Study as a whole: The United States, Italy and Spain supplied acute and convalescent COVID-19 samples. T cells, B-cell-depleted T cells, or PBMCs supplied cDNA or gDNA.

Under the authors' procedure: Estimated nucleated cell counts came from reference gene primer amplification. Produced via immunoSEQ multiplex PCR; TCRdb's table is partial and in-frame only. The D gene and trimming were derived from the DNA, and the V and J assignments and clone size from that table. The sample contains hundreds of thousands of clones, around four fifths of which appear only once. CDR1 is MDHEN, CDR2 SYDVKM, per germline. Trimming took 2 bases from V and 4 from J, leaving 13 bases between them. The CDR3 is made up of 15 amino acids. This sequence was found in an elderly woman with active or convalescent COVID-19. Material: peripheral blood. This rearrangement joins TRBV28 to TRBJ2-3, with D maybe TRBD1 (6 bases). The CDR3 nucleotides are TGTGCCAGCAGTTTAAGCCGCAGGGGCGCAGATACGCAGTATTTT. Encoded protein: CASSLSRRGADTQYF. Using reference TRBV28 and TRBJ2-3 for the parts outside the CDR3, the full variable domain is DVKVTQSSRYLVKRTGEKVFLECVQDMDHENMFWYRQDPGLGLRLIYFSYDVKMKEKGDIPEGYSVSREKKERFSLILESASTNQTSMYLCASSLSRRGADTQYFGPGTRLTVL.